This T cell receptor beta chain was recovered during a study of T cells after posttransplantation cyclophosphamide. TCRdb's table, derived via immunoSEQ multiplex PCR, lists solely in-frame clones and lacks some. Of tens of thousands of clones in the sample, 80% to 95% were seen once. The related graft donor's blood sample was taken on the day of bone marrow donation. About this clone itself: The antigen is undetermined.

Study-wide findings and caveats: Tissue-infiltrating T cells from skin or gut overlapped little with blood T cells. Recipient CMV seropositivity and CMV reactivation strongly tracked TRB clonality. Later post-transplant blood repertoires were often dominated by donor CD8+ memory clones.

This CDR3 spans 12 amino acids. The germline CDR1 and CDR2 sequences are SGHTA and FQGNSA. Trimming removed 3 bases from V and 2 bases from J, with 4 bases in between. This sequence was found in a woman aged 30 to 39 in good health and a related stem cell transplant donor. Sequences were obtained from PBMCs. This rearrangement joins TRBV7-2 to TRBJ1-1; D unclear. CDR3 in amino acids: CASSFPNTEAFF. CDR3 coding DNA: TGTGCCAGCAGCTTCCCTAACACTGAAGCTTTCTTT. The entire variable domain, with the rest obtained from reference TRBV7-2 and TRBJ1-1, is as follows: GAGVSQSPSNKVTEKGKDVELRCDPISGHTALYWYRQSLGQGLEFLIYFQGNSAPDKSGLPSDRFSAERTGGSVSTLTIQRTQQEDSAVYLCASSFPNTEAFFGQGTRLTVV.